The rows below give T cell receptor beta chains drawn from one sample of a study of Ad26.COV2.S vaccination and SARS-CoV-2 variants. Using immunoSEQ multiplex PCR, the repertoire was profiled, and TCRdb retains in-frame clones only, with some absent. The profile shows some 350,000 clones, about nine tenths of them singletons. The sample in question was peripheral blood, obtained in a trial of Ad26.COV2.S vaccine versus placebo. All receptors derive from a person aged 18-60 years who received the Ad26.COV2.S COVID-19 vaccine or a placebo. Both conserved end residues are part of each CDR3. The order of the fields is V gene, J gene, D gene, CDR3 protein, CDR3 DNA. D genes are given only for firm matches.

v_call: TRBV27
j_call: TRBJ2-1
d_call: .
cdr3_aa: CASSLAPSSYNEQFF
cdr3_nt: TGTGCCAGCAGTTTAGCTCCAAGCTCCTACAATGAGCAGTTCTTC

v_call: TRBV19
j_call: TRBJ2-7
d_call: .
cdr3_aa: CASSIWTESYEQYF
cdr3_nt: TGTGCCAGTAGTATATGGACTGAATCCTACGAGCAGTACTTC

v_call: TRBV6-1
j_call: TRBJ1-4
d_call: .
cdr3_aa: CASSENRGTPNEKLFF
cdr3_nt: TGTGCCAGCAGTGAAAATAGGGGGACACCTAATGAAAAACTGTTTTTT

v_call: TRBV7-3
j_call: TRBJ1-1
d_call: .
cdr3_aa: CASSPSTNTEAFF
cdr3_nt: TGTGCCAGCAGCCCCTCCACGAACACTGAAGCTTTCTTT

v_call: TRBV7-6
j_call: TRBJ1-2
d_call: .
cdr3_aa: CASSPSDRGYGYTF
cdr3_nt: TGTGCCAGCAGCCCTAGTGATCGTGGCTATGGCTACACCTTC

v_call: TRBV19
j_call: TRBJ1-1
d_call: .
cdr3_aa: CASSTAGWTEAFF
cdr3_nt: TGTGCCAGTAGTACCGCCGGGTGGACTGAAGCTTTCTTT

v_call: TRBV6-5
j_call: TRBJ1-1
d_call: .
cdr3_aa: CASSFRTQAHTEAFF
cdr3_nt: TGTGCCAGCAGCTTCCGGACCCAAGCCCACACTGAAGCTTTCTTT

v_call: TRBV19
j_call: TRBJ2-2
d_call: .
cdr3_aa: CASGTTGELFF
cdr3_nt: TGTGCCAGTGGGACCACCGGGGAGCTGTTTTTT

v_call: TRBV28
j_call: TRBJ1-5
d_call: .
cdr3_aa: CASSLLMGPQHF
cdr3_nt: TGTGCCAGCAGTTTATTAATGGGGCCCCAGCATTTT

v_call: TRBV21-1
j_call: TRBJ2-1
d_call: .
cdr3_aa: CASSARDTRAAPGFF
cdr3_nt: TGTGCCAGCAGCGCCCGGGACACACGGGCGGCCCCCGGGTTCTTC